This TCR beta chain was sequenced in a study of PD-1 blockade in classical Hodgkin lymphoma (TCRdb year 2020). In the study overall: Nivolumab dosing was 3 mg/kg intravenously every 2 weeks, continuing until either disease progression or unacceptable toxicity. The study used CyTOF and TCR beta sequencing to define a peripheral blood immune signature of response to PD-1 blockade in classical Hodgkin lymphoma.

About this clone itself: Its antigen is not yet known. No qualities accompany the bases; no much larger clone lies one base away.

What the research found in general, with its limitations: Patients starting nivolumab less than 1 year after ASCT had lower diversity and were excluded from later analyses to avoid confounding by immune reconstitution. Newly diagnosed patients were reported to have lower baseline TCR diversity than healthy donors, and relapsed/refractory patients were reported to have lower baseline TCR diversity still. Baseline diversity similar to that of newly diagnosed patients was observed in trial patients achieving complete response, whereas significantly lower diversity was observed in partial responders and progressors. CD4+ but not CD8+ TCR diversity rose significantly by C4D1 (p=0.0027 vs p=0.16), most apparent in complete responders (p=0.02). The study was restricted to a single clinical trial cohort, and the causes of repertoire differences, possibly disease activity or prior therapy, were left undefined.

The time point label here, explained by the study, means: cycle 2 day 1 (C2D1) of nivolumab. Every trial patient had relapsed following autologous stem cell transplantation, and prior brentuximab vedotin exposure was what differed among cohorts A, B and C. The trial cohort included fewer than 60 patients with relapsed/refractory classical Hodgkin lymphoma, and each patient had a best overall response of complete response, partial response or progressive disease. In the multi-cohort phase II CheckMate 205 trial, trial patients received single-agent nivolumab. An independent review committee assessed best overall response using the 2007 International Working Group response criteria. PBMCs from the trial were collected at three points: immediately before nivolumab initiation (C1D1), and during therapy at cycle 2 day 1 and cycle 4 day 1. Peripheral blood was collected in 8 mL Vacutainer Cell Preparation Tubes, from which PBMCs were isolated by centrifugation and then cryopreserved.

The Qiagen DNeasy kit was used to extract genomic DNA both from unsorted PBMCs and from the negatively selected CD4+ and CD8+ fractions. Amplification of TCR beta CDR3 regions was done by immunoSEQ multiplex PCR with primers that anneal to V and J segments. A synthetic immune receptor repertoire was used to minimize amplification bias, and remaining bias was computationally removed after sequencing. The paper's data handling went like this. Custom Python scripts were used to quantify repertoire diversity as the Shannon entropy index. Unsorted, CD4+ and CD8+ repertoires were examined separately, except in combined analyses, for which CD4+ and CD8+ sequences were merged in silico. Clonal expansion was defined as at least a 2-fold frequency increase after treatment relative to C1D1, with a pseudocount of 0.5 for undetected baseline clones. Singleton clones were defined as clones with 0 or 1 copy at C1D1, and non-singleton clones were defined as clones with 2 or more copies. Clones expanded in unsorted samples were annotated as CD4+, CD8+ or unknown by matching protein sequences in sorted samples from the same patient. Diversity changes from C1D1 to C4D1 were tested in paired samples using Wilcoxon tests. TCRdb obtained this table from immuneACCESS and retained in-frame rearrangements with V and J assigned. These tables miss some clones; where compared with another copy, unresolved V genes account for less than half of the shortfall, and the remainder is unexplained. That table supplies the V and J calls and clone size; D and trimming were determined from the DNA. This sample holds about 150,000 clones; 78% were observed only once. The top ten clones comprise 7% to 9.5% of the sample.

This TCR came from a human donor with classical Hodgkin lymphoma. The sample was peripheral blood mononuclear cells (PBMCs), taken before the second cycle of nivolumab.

The DNA sequence follows: TGTGCCAGCAGCTTAGATTGGAGCGATTACAATGAGCAGTTCTTC. The resulting protein is CASSLDWSDYNEQFF. Recombination connected TRBV7-9 to TRBJ2-1; the D gene cannot be named for sure. Taken from the germline V gene (reference sequence), the CDR1 and CDR2 loops are SEHNR and FQNEAQ. A distance of 11 bases separates the germline ends of V and J, which lose 1 base and 4 bases respectively. The CDR3 numbers 15 residues from cysteine through phenylalanine. CDR3 DNA is the only sequence kept; it has 45 bases, read in frame from the first base.